This T cell receptor (beta chain) stems from a study of shared clonotypes between healthy human individuals. Selected positively for CCR7 and CD45RO-negative, naive CD8 cells excluded terminally differentiated effector memory CD45RA+ cells. Data came from immunoSEQ multiplex PCR; TCRdb stores just in-frame clones and leaves some out. The sample shows around 2,000,000 clones, roughly 95% of them seen only once. CDR3 size: 15 residues. Germline CDR1 and CDR2: SEHNR and FQNEAQ (reference sequence). The V segment lost 5 bases and the J segment 7 bases; nucleotides outside the gene matches: 7. V gene TRBV7-9 combines with J gene TRBJ1-6, with 8 positions matching TRBD1. This TCR derives from a man between 18 and 35 years old in good health. The specimen sequenced was naive CD8+ T cells sorted from blood. The chain's CDR3 is CASSQQGAGNSPLHF. The CDR3 region has the DNA TGTGCCAGCAGCCAGCAGGGGGCGGGGAATTCACCCCTCCACTTT.